The 21 T cell receptor beta chains below all came from one sample that was sequenced in a study of CD8+ T cells in alopecia areata (dated by TCRdb to 2017 to 2018). The library was obtained by the immunoSEQ multiplex PCR assay. RNA was extracted from all samples and reverse transcribed into cDNA, which served as template for TCR sequencing. The immuneACCESS repertoire file appears here via TCRdb, limited to in-frame rearrangements. These files lack a portion of the clones; in checked studies, under half of the deficit traces to unresolved V genes, and the cause of the others is not known. This sample lists some 120,000 clones; over 50% were detected once. The ten largest clones add up to 4.5% to 5.5% of the sample. Reading the label with the study, this specimen's time point is: baseline before oral tofacitinib. The specimen was CD4+ T cells sorted from blood, collected at week 0. Receptors originate from a human donor with alopecia areata.

The rearrangement joins TRBV7-9 to TRBJ2-4; D gene uncertain. V was shortened by 3 bases and J by 1 base, with 10 bases between the two germline ends. This CDR3 region has 15 residues. CDR1 is SEHNR, CDR2 FQNEAQ, per germline (reference sequence). The CDR3 loop is CASSFGQSAKNIQYF. DNA for the CDR3: TGTGCCAGCAGCTTTGGGCAGTCGGCCAAAAACATTCAGTACTTC.

The CDR3 bases are TGTGCCAGCAGCTTTGGCGGGGTAGATACGCAGTATTTT. Encoded protein: CASSFGGVDTQYF. The chain joins TRBV7-2 to TRBJ2-3, with D maybe TRBD2 (6 bases). Per the germline V gene, CDR1 is SGHTA and CDR2 is FQGNSA. This CDR3 is 13 amino acids long. Trimming stripped 3 bases from V and 5 bases from J, with 9 bases between.

The chain employs TRBV9 and TRBJ2-1; 8 nucleotides align to TRBD1. CDR1 SGDLS and CDR2 YYNGEE come from the germline V gene. V lost 0 bases and J lost 6; bases outside the gene matches: 8. This CDR3 region has 16 residues. In DNA, the CDR3 is TGTGCCAGCAGCGTAGTCGGACAGGGAGGCGGCAATGAGCAGTTCTTC. It specifies CASSVVGQGGGNEQFF.

The rearrangement uses TRBV7-2 and TRBJ2-3; possibly TRBD1 for D (5 bases). The CDR3 consists of 15 residues. V lost 2 bases to trimming and J lost 2 bases, with 11 bases between them. From germline, CDR1 is SGHTA and CDR2 FQGNSA. The CDR3 region is CASSLRTTVTDTQYF. CDR3 DNA sequence: TGTGCCAGCAGCTTAAGGACAACTGTCACAGATACGCAGTATTTT.

The chain recombines TRBV7-9 with TRBJ2-2; no firm D call. The CDR3 is 15 residues long. CDR1 and CDR2 from the germline V gene are SEHNR and FQNEAQ (reference sequence). V was shortened by 1 base and J by 4 bases, with 10 bases between the two germline ends. The CDR3 coding sequence is TGTGCCAGCAGCTTAGGTATCCAGGTCACCGGGGAGCTGTTTTTT. The encoded protein is CASSLGIQVTGELFF.

The chain couples TRBV9 to TRBJ1-5; the D gene is possibly TRBD1 (6 bases). CDR1 is SGDLS, CDR2 YYNGEE, per germline. The V and J ends lost 1 base and 2 bases respectively, with 7 bases between them. The CDR3 length is 14 residues. The CDR3 DNA reads as TGTGCCAGCAGCGTATCAGGGGGCAATCAGCCCCAGCATTTT. Translating gives CASSVSGGNQPQHF.

The rearrangement uses TRBV11-3 and TRBJ2-3, with 9 bases fitting TRBD1. CDR1 and CDR2 (germline): SGHNT, YENEEA. With V trimmed by 5 bases and J by 4 bases, 4 bases remained unmatched. The CDR3 is 14 residues long. CDR3: CASSPRTGADTQYF. In DNA, the CDR3 is TGTGCCAGCAGCCCGCGGACAGGGGCAGATACGCAGTATTTT.

This clone appeared a few times. This chain links TRBV5-5 with TRBJ2-1, with D uncertain. Germline CDR1 and CDR2: SGHKS and YYEKEE (reference sequence). V lost 2 bases to trimming and J lost 2 bases, with 8 bases between them. This CDR3 is 14 amino acids long. CDR3 in amino acids: CASSFVGTYNEQFF. CDR3 DNA sequence: TGTGCCAGCAGCTTCGTGGGGACCTACAATGAGCAGTTCTTC. Full variable domain (missing parts from reference TRBV5-5 and TRBJ2-1): DAGVTQSPTHLIKTRGQQVTLRCSPISGHKSVSWYQQVLGQGPQFIFQYYEKEERGRGNFPDRFSARQFPNYSSELNVNALLLGDSALYLCASSFVGTYNEQFFGPGTRLTVL.

This chain links TRBV28 with TRBJ2-3, with TRBD2 identical over 8 bases. The CDR3 length is 15 residues. Germline assignment: CDR1 MDHEN and CDR2 SYDVKM. With V trimmed by 8 bases and J by 4 bases, 11 bases remained unmatched. The CDR3 nucleotides are TGTGCCAGCTTCCCTCGGGGGGGTGTAGCAGATACGCAGTATTTT. Protein product: CASFPRGGVADTQYF. The full variable domain, with the rest looked up from reference TRBV28 and TRBJ2-3, is DVKVTQSSRYLVKRTGEKVFLECVQDMDHENMFWYRQDPGLGLRLIYFSYDVKMKEKGDIPEGYSVSREKKERFSLILESASTNQTSMYLCASFPRGGVADTQYFGPGTRLTVL.

The V gene is TRBV4-3, the J gene TRBJ2-7, with 11 bases lining up with TRBD2. J gave up 6 bases and V 4 bases, and 11 bases lay outside the gene matches. The CDR3 runs 16 residues. Germline V gene data show CDR1 as LGHNA and CDR2 as YSLEER. CDR3 coding DNA: TGCGCCAGCAGCCTTACACTAGCGGGAGTAAGTTCCGAGCAGTACTTC. As protein: CASSLTLAGVSSEQYF.

J is TRBJ1-5 and V is TRBV27; 10 bases line up with TRBD1. CDR1 is MNHEY, CDR2 SMNVEV, per germline (reference sequence). V trimming: 0 bases; J trimming: 7 bases; junction bases outside the gene matches: 3. CDR3 size: 15 residues. CDR3 DNA sequence: TGTGCCAGCAGTTTATCGGACAGGGGGAACCAGCCCCAGCATTTT. This translates into CASSLSDRGNQPQHF.

This chain connects TRBV23-1 to TRBJ2-3; 7 bases are a match to TRBD1. TRBV23-1 is filed as an ORF, its function uncertain. This CDR3 contains 15 residues. V was pared by 11 bases and J by 2 bases, with 13 bases of the junction left unmatched. CDR3 DNA: TGCGCCGCCTGGAGAGACAGGGAGCACACAGATACGCAGTATTTT. Its translation is CAAWRDREHTDTQYF.

The chain recombines TRBV30 with TRBJ1-1, with D possibly TRBD1 on 5 matching bases. V was shortened by 2 bases and J by 5 bases, with 15 bases between the two germline ends. From germline, CDR1 is GTSNPN and CDR2 SVGIG (reference sequence). CDR3 length: 14 amino acids. CDR3 in DNA: TGTGCCTGGAGTCCGACGTATCAGGGAACTGAAGCTTTCTTT. Its translation is CAWSPTYQGTEAFF.

This clone has a handful of counts. This chain joins TRBV5-6 and TRBJ1-5, with D maybe TRBD1 (5 bases). The length of the CDR3 is 17 residues. CDR1 and CDR2 from the germline V gene are SGHDT and YYEEEE. The germline V and J ends were trimmed by 2 bases and 3 bases, with 18 bases remaining between them. The CDR3 DNA reads as TGTGCCAGCAGCTTTCGATTTGCGGACGGACACAATCAGCCCCAGCATTTT. Translation: CASSFRFADGHNQPQHF.

This clone was seen a handful of times. The chain uses TRBV15 and TRBJ2-1; 12 bases are shared with TRBD2. Per the germline V gene, CDR1 is LNHNV and CDR2 is YYDKDF (reference sequence). V gave up 5 bases and J gave up 8 bases; unmatched junction bases: 10. The CDR3 extends over 16 amino acids. CDR3 bases: TGTGCCACCAGCGGCCTGCTAGCGGGGGGGCACTATGAGCAGTTCTTC. Its protein product is CATSGLLAGGHYEQFF.

This clone has more than one count but fewer than ten. V gene TRBV30 combines with J gene TRBJ2-2; D is ambiguous. CDR1 and CDR2 from the germline V gene are GTSNPN and SVGIG (reference sequence). Between the trimmed V and J ends, which lost 5 bases and 4 bases, there was a span of 14 bases. The CDR3 totals 14 residues. The CDR3 loop reads CAWGGKAPTGELFF. In nucleotides, the CDR3 is TGTGCCTGGGGTGGGAAAGCCCCCACCGGGGAGCTGTTTTTT.

The J gene is TRBJ1-1, the V gene TRBV7-9; D is perhaps TRBD1 (6 bases). CDR1 is SEHNR and CDR2 is FQNEAQ in the germline V gene (reference sequence). CDR3 length: 16 amino acids. The V end lost 2 bases, the J end lost 1 base, and 14 bases lay between the germline ends. The CDR3, as DNA: TGTGCCAGCAGCTTAAGCGGGGGCGCAGGGAACACTGAAGCTTTCTTT. Protein: CASSLSGGAGNTEAFF. Drawing the rest from reference TRBV7-9 and TRBJ1-1, the complete variable domain is DTGVSQNPRHKITKRGQNVTFRCDPISEHNRLYWYRQTLGQGPEFLTYFQNEAQLEKSRLLSDRFSAERPKGSFSTLEIQRTEQGDSAMYLCASSLSGGAGNTEAFFGQGTRLTVV.

J is TRBJ2-1 and V is TRBV7-3; 8 bases agree with TRBD1. J was trimmed by 9 bases and V by 0 bases; bases with no gene match: 4. Germline assignment: CDR1 SGHTA and CDR2 FQGTGA. There are 14 residues in the CDR3. The CDR3 nucleotides are TGTGCCAGCAGCTTAACCCGACAGGGGACTGAGCAGTTCTTC. It specifies CASSLTRQGTEQFF.

This clone was detected only a few times. This chain links TRBV4-3 with TRBJ1-2, with 7 bases that match TRBD1. CDR1 LGHNA and CDR2 YSLEER come from the germline V gene. This CDR3 contains 14 residues. The V segment lost 0 bases and the J segment 4 bases; nucleotides outside the gene matches: 2. The CDR3 reads CASSQDWDSYGYTF. For the CDR3, the DNA is TGCGCCAGCAGCCAAGACTGGGACAGCTATGGCTACACCTTC.

This clone occurred a few times. CDR3 bases: TGTGCCAGCAGCGTATCAGGGGGCGGCTACACCTTC. This sequence encodes CASSVSGGGYTF. The gene calls are TRBV9 and TRBJ1-2, with 8 bases fitting TRBD1. The CDR3 runs to 12 residues. V lost 1 base, J lost 8 bases, and 1 base stayed unmatched. Germline V CDR1 and CDR2: SGDLS, YYNGEE.

V and J are TRBV14 and TRBJ2-1; 9 bases align to TRBD2. V lost 4 bases, J lost 12 bases, and 10 bases stayed unmatched. Germline assignment: CDR1 SGHDN and CDR2 FVKESK. CDR3 length equals 14 residues. The CDR3 DNA reads TGTGCCAGCAGCCTCTCTAGCGGGAAGGACGTGCAGTTCTTC. Residues: CASSLSSGKDVQFF.